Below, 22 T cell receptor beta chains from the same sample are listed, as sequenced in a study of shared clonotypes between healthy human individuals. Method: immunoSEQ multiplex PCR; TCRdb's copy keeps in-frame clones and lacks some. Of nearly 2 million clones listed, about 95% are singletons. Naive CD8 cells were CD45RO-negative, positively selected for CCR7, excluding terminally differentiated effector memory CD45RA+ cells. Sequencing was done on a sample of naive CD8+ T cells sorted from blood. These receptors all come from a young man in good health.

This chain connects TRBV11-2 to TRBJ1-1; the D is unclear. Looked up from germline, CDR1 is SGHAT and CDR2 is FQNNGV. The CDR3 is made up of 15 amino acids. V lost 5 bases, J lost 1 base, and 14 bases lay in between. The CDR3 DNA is TGTGCCAGCAGCCCACCTTCGGAAAAGAACACTGAAGCTTTCTTT. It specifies CASSPPSEKNTEAFF.

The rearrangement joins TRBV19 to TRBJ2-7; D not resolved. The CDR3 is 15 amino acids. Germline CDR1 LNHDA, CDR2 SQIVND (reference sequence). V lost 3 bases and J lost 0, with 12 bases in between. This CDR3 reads CASSMGQYSSYEQYF. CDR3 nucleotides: TGTGCCAGTAGTATGGGCCAGTATAGCTCCTACGAGCAGTACTTC. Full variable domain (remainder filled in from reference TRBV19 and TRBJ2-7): DGGITQSPKYLFRKEGQNVTLSCEQNLNHDAMYWYRQDPGQGLRLIYYSQIVNDFQKGDIAEGYSVSREKKESFPLTVTSAQKNPTAFYLCASSMGQYSSYEQYFGPGTRLTVT.

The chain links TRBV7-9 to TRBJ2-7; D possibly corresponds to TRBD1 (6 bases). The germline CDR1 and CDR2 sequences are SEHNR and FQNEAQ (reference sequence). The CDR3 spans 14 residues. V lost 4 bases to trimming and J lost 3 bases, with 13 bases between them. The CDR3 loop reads CASSSQGRDYEQYF. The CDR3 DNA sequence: TGTGCCAGCAGCTCACAGGGAAGGGACTACGAGCAGTACTTC.

Here the CDR3 reads CASRLSGSGAYNEQFF. DNA for the CDR3: TGCGCCAGCAGGTTGAGCGGGAGTGGGGCCTACAATGAGCAGTTCTTC. The rearrangement links TRBV5-1 to TRBJ2-1; 8 bases line up with TRBD2. Unmatched junction bases numbered 9, after V lost 5 bases and J lost 2 bases. In germline, CDR1 is SGHRS, CDR2 YFSETQ. CDR3 length: 16 amino acids.

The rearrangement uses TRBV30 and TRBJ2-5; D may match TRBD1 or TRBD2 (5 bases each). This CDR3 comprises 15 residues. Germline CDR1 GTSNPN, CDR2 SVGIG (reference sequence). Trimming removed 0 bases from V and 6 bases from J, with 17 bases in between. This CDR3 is CAWSVPSGREKTQYF. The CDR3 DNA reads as TGTGCCTGGAGTGTACCCTCCGGCAGGGAGAAGACCCAGTACTTC.

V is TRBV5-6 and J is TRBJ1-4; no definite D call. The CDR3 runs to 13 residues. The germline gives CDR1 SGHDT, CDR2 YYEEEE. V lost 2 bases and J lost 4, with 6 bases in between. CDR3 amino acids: CASSFINNEKLFF. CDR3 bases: TGTGCCAGCAGCTTTATCAATAATGAAAAACTGTTTTTT.

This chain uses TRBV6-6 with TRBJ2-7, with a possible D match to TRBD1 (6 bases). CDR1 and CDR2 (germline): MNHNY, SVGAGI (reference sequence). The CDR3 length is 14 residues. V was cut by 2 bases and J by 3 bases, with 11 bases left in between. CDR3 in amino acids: CASSYAGADYEQYF. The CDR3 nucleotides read TGTGCCAGCAGTTACGCAGGGGCCGACTACGAGCAGTACTTC.

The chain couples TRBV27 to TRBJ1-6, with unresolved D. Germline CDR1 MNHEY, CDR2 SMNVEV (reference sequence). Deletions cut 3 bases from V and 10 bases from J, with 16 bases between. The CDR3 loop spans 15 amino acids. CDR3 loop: CASSLLGSEISPLHF. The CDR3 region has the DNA TGTGCCAGCAGTTTGTTAGGGTCCGAAATCTCACCCCTCCACTTT.

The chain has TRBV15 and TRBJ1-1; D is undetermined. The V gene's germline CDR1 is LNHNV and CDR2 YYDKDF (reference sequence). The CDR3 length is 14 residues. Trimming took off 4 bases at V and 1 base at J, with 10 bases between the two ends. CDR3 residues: CATSKALENTEAFF. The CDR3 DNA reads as TGTGCCACCAGCAAAGCGCTTGAGAACACTGAAGCTTTCTTT.

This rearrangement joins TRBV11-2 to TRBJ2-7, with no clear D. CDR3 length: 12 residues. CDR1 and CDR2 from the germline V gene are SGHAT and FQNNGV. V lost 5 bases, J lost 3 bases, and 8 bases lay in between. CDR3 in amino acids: CASSEVVYEQYF. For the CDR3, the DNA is TGTGCCAGCAGCGAGGTAGTCTACGAGCAGTACTTC.

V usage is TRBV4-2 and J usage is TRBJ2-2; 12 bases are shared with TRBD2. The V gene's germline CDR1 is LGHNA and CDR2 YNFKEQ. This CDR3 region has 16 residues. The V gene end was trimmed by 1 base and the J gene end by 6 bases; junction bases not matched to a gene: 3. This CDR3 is CASSQGASGRAGELFF. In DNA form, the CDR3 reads TGTGCCAGCAGCCAAGGGGCTAGCGGGAGGGCCGGGGAGCTGTTTTTT.

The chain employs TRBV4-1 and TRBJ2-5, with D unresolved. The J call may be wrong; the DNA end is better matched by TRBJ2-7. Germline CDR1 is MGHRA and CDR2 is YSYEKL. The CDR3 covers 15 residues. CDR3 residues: CASSPRTLPYYEQYF. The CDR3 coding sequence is TGCGCCAGCAGCCCAAGGACCCTGCCATACTACGAGCAGTACTTC.

For the CDR3, the DNA is TGTGCCAGCAGCTTAAACGGAGACAGGGCCGACTACGAGCAGTACTTC. Its protein product is CASSLNGDRADYEQYF. The rearrangement links TRBV7-8 to TRBJ2-7, with 7 bases lining up with TRBD1. J was trimmed by 3 bases and V by 2 bases; bases with no gene match: 10. This CDR3 spans 16 amino acids. Germline V gene data show CDR1 as SGHVS and CDR2 as FQNEAQ.

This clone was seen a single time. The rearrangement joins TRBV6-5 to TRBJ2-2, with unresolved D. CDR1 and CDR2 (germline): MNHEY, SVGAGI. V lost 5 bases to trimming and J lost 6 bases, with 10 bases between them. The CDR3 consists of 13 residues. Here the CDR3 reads CASSTYTPGELFF. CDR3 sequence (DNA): TGTGCCAGCAGTACATATACACCCGGGGAGCTGTTTTTT.

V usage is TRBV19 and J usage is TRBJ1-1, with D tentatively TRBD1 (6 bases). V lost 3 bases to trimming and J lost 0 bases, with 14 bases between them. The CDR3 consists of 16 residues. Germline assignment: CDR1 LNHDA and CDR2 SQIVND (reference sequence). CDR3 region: CASSMAWGAVNTEAFF. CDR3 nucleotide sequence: TGTGCCAGTAGTATGGCCTGGGGGGCGGTGAACACTGAAGCTTTCTTT.

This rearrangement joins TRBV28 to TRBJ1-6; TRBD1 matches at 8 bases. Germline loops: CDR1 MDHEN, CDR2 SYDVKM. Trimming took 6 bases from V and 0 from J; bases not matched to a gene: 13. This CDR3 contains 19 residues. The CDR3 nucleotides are TGTGCCAGCAGCACTCCGACAGGGGAGTTCAGCTCCTATAATTCACCCCTCCACTTT. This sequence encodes CASSTPTGEFSSYNSPLHF.

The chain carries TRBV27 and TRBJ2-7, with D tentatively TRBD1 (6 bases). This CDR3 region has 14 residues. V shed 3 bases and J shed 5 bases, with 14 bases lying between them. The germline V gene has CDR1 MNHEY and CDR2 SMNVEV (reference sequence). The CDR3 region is CASSLTGAPNEQYF. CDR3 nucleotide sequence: TGTGCCAGCAGTTTGACAGGTGCTCCCAACGAGCAGTACTTC.

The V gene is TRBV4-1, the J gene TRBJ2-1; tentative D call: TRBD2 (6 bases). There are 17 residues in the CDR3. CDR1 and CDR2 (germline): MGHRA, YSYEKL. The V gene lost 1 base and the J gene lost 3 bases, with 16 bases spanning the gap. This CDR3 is CASSQGGPGTGYNEQFF. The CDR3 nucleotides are TGCGCCAGCAGCCAAGGGGGCCCGGGGACTGGCTACAATGAGCAGTTCTTC.

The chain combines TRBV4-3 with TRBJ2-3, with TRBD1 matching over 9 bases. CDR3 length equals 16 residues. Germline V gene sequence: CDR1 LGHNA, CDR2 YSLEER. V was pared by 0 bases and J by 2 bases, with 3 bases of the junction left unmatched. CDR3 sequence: CASSQDGTGHTDTQYF. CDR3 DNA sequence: TGCGCCAGCAGCCAAGATGGGACAGGGCACACAGATACGCAGTATTTT.

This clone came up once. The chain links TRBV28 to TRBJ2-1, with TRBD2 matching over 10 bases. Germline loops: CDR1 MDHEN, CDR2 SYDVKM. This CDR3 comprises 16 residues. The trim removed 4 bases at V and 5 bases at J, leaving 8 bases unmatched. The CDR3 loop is CASSSTVLAGDNEQFF. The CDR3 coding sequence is TGTGCCAGCAGTTCTACTGTCCTAGCGGGGGACAATGAGCAGTTCTTC.

CDR3 residues: CASSQGSGYTEAFF. The CDR3 coding sequence is TGCGCCAGCAGCCAGGGGAGCGGTTACACTGAAGCTTTCTTT. This chain uses TRBV5-1 with TRBJ1-1; TRBD1 might be the D (6 bases). The CDR3 spans 14 residues. V lost 4 bases to trimming and J lost 3 bases, with 13 bases between them. The germline CDR1 and CDR2 sequences are SGHRS and YFSETQ.

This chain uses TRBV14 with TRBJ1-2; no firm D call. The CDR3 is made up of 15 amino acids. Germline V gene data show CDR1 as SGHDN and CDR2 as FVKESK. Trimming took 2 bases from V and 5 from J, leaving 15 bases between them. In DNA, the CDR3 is TGTGCCAGCAGCCAATTCTCTACGGATCCATATGGCTACACCTTC. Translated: CASSQFSTDPYGYTF.